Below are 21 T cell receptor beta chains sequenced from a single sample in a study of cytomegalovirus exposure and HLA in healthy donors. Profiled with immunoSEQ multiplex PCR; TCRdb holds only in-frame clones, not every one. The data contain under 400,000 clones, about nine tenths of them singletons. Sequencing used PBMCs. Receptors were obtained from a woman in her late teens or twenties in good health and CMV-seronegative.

CDR3 nucleotide sequence: TGTGCCAGCAGTGCGGCACGGACTCAAAACTACAATGAGCAGTTCTTC. As protein: CASSAARTQNYNEQFF. This chain uses TRBV28 with TRBJ2-1, with D perhaps TRBD2 (5 bases). The germline V and J ends were trimmed by 5 bases and 3 bases, with 17 bases remaining between them. The CDR3 covers 16 residues. Germline V lookup: CDR1 MDHEN, CDR2 SYDVKM.

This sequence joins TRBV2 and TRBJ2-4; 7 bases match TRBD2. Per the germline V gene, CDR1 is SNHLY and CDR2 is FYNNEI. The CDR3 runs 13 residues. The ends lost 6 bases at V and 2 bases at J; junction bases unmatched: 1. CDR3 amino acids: CASRGGSKNIQYF. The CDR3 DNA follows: TGTGCCAGCAGGGGGGGGTCCAAAAACATTCAGTACTTC.

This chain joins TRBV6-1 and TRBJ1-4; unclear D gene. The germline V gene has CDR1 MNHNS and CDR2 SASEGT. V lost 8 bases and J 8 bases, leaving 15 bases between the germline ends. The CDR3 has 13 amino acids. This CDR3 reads CASRTSRAEKLFF. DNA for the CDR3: TGTGCCAGCCGTACTAGTAGGGCAGAAAAACTGTTTTTT.

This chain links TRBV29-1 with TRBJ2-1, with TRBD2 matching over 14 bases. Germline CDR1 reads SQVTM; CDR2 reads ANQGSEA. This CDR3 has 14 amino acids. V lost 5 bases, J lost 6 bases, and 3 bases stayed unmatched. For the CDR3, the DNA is TGCAGCGTTACGACTAGCGGGGGGGCCAATGAGCAGTTCTTC. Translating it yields CSVTTSGGANEQFF.

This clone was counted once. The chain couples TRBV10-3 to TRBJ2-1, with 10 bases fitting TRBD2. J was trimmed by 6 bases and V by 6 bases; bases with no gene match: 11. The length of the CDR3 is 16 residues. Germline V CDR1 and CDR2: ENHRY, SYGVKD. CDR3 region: CAISPRVAGGLNEQFF. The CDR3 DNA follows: TGTGCCATCAGCCCAAGGGTAGCGGGGGGCCTCAATGAGCAGTTCTTC.

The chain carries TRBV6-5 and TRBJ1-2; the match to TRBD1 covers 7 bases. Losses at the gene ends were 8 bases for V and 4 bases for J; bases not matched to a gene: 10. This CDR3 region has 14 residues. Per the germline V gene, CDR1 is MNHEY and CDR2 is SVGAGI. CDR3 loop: CASRRKTGLYGYTF. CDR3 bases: TGTGCCAGCCGTCGGAAGACAGGGCTCTATGGCTACACCTTC.

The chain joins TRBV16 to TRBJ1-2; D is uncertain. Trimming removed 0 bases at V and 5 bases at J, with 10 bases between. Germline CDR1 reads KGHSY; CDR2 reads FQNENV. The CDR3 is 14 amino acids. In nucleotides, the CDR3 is TGTGCCAGCAGCCAATCCTCCCCCCTGTATGGCTACACCTTC. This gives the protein CASSQSSPLYGYTF.

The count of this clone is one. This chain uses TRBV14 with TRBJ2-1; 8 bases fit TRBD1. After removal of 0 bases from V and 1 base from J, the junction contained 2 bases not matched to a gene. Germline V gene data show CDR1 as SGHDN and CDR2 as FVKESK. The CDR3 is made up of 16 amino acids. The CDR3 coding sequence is TGTGCCAGCAGCCAAGATCAGGGGGCGTCCTACAATGAGCAGTTCTTC. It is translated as CASSQDQGASYNEQFF.

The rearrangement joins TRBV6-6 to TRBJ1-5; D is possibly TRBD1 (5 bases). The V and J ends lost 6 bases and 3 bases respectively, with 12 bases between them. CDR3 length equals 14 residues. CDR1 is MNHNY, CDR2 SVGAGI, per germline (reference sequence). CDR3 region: CASSTPGDNQPQHF. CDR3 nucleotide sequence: TGTGCCAGCAGCACCCCGGGGGACAATCAGCCCCAGCATTTT.

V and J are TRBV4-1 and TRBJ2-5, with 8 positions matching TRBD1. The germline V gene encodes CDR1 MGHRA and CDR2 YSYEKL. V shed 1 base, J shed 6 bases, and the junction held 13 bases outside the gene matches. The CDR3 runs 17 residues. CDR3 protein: CASSQVAGQGNMKTQYF. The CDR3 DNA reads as TGCGCCAGCAGCCAAGTAGCCGGACAGGGTAACATGAAGACCCAGTACTTC.

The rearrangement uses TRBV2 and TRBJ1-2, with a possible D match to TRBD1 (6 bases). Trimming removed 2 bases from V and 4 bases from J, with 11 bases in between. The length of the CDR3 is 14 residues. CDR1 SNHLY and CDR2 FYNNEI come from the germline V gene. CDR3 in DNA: TGTGCCAGCAGTGAAAGACAGGAGATCTATGGCTACACCTTC. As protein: CASSERQEIYGYTF.

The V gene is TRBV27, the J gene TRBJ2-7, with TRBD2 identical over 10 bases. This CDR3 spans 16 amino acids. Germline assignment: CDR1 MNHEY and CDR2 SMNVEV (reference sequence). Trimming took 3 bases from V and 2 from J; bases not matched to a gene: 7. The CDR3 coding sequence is TGTGCCAGCAGTTTTCGTCAAGCGGGAGGGCCCTACGAGCAGTACTTC. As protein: CASSFRQAGGPYEQYF.

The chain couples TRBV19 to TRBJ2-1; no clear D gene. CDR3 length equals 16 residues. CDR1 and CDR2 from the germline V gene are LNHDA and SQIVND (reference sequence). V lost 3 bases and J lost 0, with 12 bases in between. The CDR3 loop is CASSIVSFSSYNEQFF. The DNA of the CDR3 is TGTGCCAGTAGTATCGTCTCTTTCAGCTCCTACAATGAGCAGTTCTTC.

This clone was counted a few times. The CDR3 region has the DNA TGCGCCAGCAGCCCGGGACAGTTCAATCAGCCCCAGCATTTT. Amino acid sequence: CASSPGQFNQPQHF. The chain combines TRBV4-1 with TRBJ1-5, with 7 positions matching TRBD1. Germline CDR1 MGHRA, CDR2 YSYEKL. The CDR3 spans 14 residues. The V gene end was trimmed by 4 bases and the J gene end by 3 bases; junction bases not matched to a gene: 3.

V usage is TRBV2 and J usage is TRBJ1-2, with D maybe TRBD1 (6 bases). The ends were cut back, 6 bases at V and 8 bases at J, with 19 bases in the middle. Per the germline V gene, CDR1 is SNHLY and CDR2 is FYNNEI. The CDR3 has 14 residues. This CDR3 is CASRMGAGKGGYTF. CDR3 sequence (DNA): TGTGCCAGCAGGATGGGGGCAGGGAAAGGGGGCTACACCTTC.

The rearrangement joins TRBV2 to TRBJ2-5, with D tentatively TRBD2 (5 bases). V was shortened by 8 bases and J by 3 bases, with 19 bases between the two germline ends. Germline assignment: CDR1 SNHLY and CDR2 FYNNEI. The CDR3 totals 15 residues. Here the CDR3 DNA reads TGTGCCAGCTCCGGATTGACGGGAAGAGAAGAGACCCAGTACTTC. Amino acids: CASSGLTGREETQYF.

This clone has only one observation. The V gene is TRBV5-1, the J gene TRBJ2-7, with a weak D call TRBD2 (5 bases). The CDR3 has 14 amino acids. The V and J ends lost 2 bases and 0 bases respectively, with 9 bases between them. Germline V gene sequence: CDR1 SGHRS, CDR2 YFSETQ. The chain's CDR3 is CASSFTGSSYEQYF. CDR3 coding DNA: TGCGCCAGCAGCTTTACGGGGAGCTCCTACGAGCAGTACTTC.

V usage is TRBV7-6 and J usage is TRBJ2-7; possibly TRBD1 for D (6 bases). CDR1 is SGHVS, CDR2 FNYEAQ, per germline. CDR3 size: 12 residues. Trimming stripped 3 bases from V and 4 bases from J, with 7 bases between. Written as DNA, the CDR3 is TGTGCCAGCAGCTTGACAGGTTACGAGCAGTACTTC. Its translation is CASSLTGYEQYF. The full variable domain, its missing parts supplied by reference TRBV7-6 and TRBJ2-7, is GAGVSQSPRYKVTKRGQDVALRCDPISGHVSLYWYRQALGQGPEFLTYFNYEAQQDKSGLPNDRFSAERPEGSISTLTIQRTEQRDSAMYRCASSLTGYEQYFGPGTRLTVT.

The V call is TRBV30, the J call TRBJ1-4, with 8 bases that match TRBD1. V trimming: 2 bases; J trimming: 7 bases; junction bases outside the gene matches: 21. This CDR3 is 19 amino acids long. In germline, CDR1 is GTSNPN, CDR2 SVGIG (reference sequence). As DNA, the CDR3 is TGTGCCTGGAGTACATACCGAGAGCTGGGGGCAGGGGGCTCTGAAAAACTGTTTTTT. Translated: CAWSTYRELGAGGSEKLFF.

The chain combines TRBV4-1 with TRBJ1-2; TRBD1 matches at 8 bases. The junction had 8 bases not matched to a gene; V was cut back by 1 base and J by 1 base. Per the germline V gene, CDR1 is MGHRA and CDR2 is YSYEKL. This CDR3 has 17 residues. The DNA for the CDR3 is TGCGCCAGCAGCCAAGTCAAAGGACAGGGCGTTAACTATGGCTACACCTTC. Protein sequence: CASSQVKGQGVNYGYTF.

CDR3 DNA: TGTGCCAGTAGAGAGCGGGGGCTCCAAGAGACCCAGTACTTC. Translated: CASRERGLQETQYF. The V and J genes are TRBV19 and TRBJ2-5, with 8 bases identical to TRBD2. V trimming: 6 bases; J trimming: 1 base; junction bases outside the gene matches: 4. The CDR3 length is 14 residues. From germline, CDR1 is LNHDA and CDR2 SQIVND (reference sequence).